A selection of T cell receptor beta chains follows, all from one sample in a study of early T cells in non-severe SARS-CoV-2 infection. TCRdb independently ran MiXCR on the 5' RACE reads; one entry per CDR3 protein. The table has fewer than 25,000 distinct CDR3 sequences, around 4.2% seen once. The sequenced material came from whole blood. The receptors shown here come from an adult who was a healthcare worker with PCR-confirmed SARS-CoV-2 infection or an uninfected control (not recorded which). The CDR3 runs from the conserved cysteine through the conserved F or W.

TRBV20-1	TRBJ2-1	CSASRQGLYNEQFF
TRBV12-3/TRBV12-4	TRBJ1-1	CASQKRFLWTEAFF
TRBV18	TRBJ1-6	CASSPKQDSPLHF
TRBV19	TRBJ1-2	CATRDGTYGYTF
TRBV6-2/TRBV6-3	TRBJ2-5	CASTGQVQETQYF
TRBV12-5	TRBJ2-3	CASGLRTGQADTQYF
TRBV6-5	TRBJ1-2	CASSFPRAGGFGYTF
TRBV6-5	TRBJ2-3	CASSTAGRDGTDTQYF
TRBV7-6	TRBJ1-1	CASSPRGVGLNTEAFF
TRBV5-5	TRBJ2-3	CASSLTILDRSTDTQYF
TRBV7-2	TRBJ1-6	CASSLSRTGRLALNSPLHF
TRBV7-9	TRBJ2-7	CASSPGDRSYEQYF
TRBV6-2/TRBV6-3	TRBJ1-1	CASKNGPRNTEAFF
TRBV10-3	TRBJ2-5	CAIGIKETQYF
TRBV4-2	TRBJ1-1	CASSGTGSHTEAFF
TRBV10-1	TRBJ1-5	CASSEGSGGQPQHF
TRBV6-2/TRBV6-3	TRBJ1-1	CASSYWAGEKNTEAFF
TRBV4-3	TRBJ2-1	CASSHARGEQFF
TRBV6-1	TRBJ2-5	CASKKDRPRGETQYF
TRBV5-1	TRBJ2-1	CASSVGLASSYNEQFF
TRBV30	TRBJ1-5	CAWSVRAGQPQHF
TRBV19	TRBJ2-4	CASSIPGSKNIQYF
TRBV30	TRBJ2-3	CAWSGDFTDTQYF
TRBV4-3	TRBJ1-3	CASSQGSDRLLDTIYF
TRBV6-5	TRBJ2-6	CASSYSPGGSGANVLTF
TRBV6-5	TRBJ2-5	CASSYDRAETQYF
TRBV3-1	TRBJ1-2	CASSHGRQGPQLNGYTF
TRBV9	TRBJ2-2	CASSTRDRLNTGELFF
TRBV6-2/TRBV6-3	TRBJ1-5	CASSYSGYSNQPQHF
TRBV7-6	TRBJ2-3	CASSSLVTDTQYF
TRBV20-1	TRBJ2-5	CSAGAQIRYQETQYF
TRBV11-2	TRBJ1-3	CASSLAGLSGNTIYF
TRBV5-1	TRBJ1-6	CASSLGQNNSPLHF
TRBV4-1	TRBJ2-1	CASSRWDYQYEQFF
TRBV6-5	TRBJ2-2	CASSLILSSGELFF
TRBV27	TRBJ2-7	CASTLARRHFDEQYF
TRBV18	TRBJ2-5	CASSLLQETQYF